A single sample gave rise to the 12 T cell receptor beta chains below, sequenced in a study of T cells in women clearing cervical HPV infection. Clones were read by immunoSEQ multiplex PCR, and TCRdb kept only the in-frame ones, dropping some. This table lists about 14,000 clones. Sequencing was done on a sample of blood buffy coat. The origin of the receptors is a woman between 18 and 70 years old with a cervical HPV16 infection that either progressed to CIN3+ or cleared (not recorded which).

In regard to this clone: With the read ending 3 residues before the CDR3 end, the germline J gene is used to fill in that end. This chain uses TRBV11-2 with TRBJ2-5; 8 bases line up with TRBD2. The CDR3 spans 15 residues. Germline V CDR1 and CDR2: SGHAT, FQNNGV. The CDR3 sequence: CASSREVAGGGTQYF. Partial CDR3 DNA: TGTGCCAGCAGCCGGGAGGTGGCGGGAGGAGGTACC.

About this clone itself: The read terminates 3 residues before the CDR3 end, so the remaining end is supplied by the germline J gene. The gene calls are TRBV2 and TRBJ2-3; 11 bases are a match to TRBD2. V was pared by 6 bases and J by 2 bases, with 4 bases of the junction left unmatched. Looked up from germline, CDR1 is SNHLY and CDR2 is FYNNEI. There are 15 residues in the CDR3. The CDR3 spells CASSGTSGYTDTQYF. CDR3 DNA (partial): TGTGCCAGCAGCGGGACTAGCGGATACACAGATACG.

Turning to this clone: The DNA ends 3 residues before the CDR3 does, and the rest of the CDR3 is filled in from the germline J gene. The chain uses TRBV19 and TRBJ2-2, with 9 bases fitting TRBD2. V was pared by 4 bases and J by 0 bases, with 6 bases of the junction left unmatched. The CDR3 spans 17 residues. Germline CDR1 is LNHDA and CDR2 is SQIVND (reference sequence). CDR3 region: CASSTLAGVTNTGELFF. The sequenced part of the CDR3 DNA is TGTGCCAGTAGTACCTTAGCGGGAGTTACGAACACCGGGGAG.

To note about this clone: The sequence runs out 3 residues before the end of the CDR3; the remainder is reconstructed from the germline J gene. The V gene is TRBV18, the J gene TRBJ1-3; D is perhaps TRBD1 (6 bases). Germline V gives CDR1 KGHSH, CDR2 LQKENI. The CDR3 contains 16 residues. V was trimmed by 6 bases and J by 4 bases, leaving 19 bases between them. CDR3 loop: CASSPGTSVGGNTIYF. CDR3 bases read: TGTGCCAGCTCTCCCGGGACATCGGTGGGAGGAAACACC.

As regards this clone: Compared with germline, one end of the junction differs, possibly owing to a read error. The read ends 3 residues shy of where the CDR3 ends; the end is completed using the germline J gene. The sample carries other DNA sequences with the same CDR3. The V gene is TRBV6-1, the J gene TRBJ1-3; 8 bases agree with TRBD1. Germline lookup yields CDR1 MNHNS and CDR2 SASEGT. This CDR3 comprises 15 residues. Partial CDR3 DNA: TGTGCCAGCAGTGACCGACAGGGGAAGGAGTACACA. Amino acid sequence: CASSDRQGKEYT. The entire CDR3 reads CASSDRQGKEYTIYF.

Note on this clone: The read comes to an end 3 residues before the CDR3 does, leaving the germline J gene to fill in the end. The J gene is TRBJ2-3, the V gene TRBV20-1; 10 bases match TRBD1. With 0 bases clipped from V and 0 bases from J, the junction kept 3 bases outside the gene matches. This CDR3 has 16 residues. CDR1 and CDR2 (germline): DFQATT, SNEGSKA (reference sequence). This CDR3 reads CSAREGQGFSTDTQYF. CDR3 DNA, as far as it was read: TGCAGTGCTAGAGAGGGACAGGGGTTTAGCACAGATACG.

This clone ranks as medium-sized in terms of frequency. From the germline J gene comes the end of the CDR3, since the read stops 3 residues before it. This rearrangement joins TRBV5-4 to TRBJ2-3; possible D gene TRBD2, 6 bases. This CDR3 contains 14 residues. V lost 1 base to trimming and J lost 1 base, with 7 bases between them. Germline V CDR1 and CDR2: SGHNT, YYREEE (reference sequence). CDR3 DNA (partial): TGTGCCAGCAGCTTGTCTAGCGGCACAGATACG. Encoded protein: CASSLSSGTDT. The CDR3 reads in full as CASSLSSGTDTQYF.

Remarks on this clone: The CDR3 end falls 3 residues outside the read, so it is completed with the germline J gene. The V gene is TRBV6-2 or TRBV6-3, the J gene TRBJ2-4; 8 bases map to TRBD1. The CDR3 length is 17 residues. From germline, CDR1 is MNHEY and CDR2 SVGEGT. The covered CDR3 bases are TGTGCCAGCAGGGCACCCGGGACAGGCCGAACCTTCTATGGT. Its translation is CASRAPGTGRTFYG. The whole CDR3 protein is CASRAPGTGRTFYGQYF.

Notes on this clone: The read ends 3 residues shy of where the CDR3 ends; the end is completed using the germline J gene. The genes are TRBV20-1 and TRBJ2-3; 10 bases line up with TRBD1. This CDR3 contains 15 residues. The V gene's germline CDR1 is DFQATT and CDR2 SNEGSKA (reference sequence). CDR3 DNA, as far as it was read: TGCAGTGCAAGCCGGGACAGGGGATACCAAGAGACG. It encodes CSASRDRGYQET. The whole CDR3 region reads CSASRDRGYQETQYF.

Notes on this clone: The read ends 3 residues shy of where the CDR3 ends; the end is completed using the germline J gene. The J gene is TRBJ2-7, the V gene TRBV29-1; unclear D gene. Germline assignment: CDR1 SQVTM and CDR2 ANQGSEA. V gave up 3 bases and J gave up 3 bases, with 12 bases separating them. The CDR3 sequence is 13 residues long. Incomplete CDR3 DNA: TGCAGCGTTGATAATGGGCCACTCTACGAG. Amino acid sequence: CSVDNGPLYE. The full CDR3 is CSVDNGPLYEQYF.

For this clone: The CDR3 is cut off 3 residues early in the read; its end comes from the germline J gene. This chain uses TRBV7-2 with TRBJ1-6; D is ambiguous. Germline CDR1 is SGHTA and CDR2 is FQGNSA. This CDR3 is built from 15 residues. The V end lost 4 bases, the J end lost 7 bases, and 14 bases lay between the germline ends. The CDR3 spells CASSSRGRRNSPLHF. The sequenced CDR3 bases are TGTGCCAGCAGCTCCCGGGGAAGACGGAATTCACCC.

In regard to this clone: Read data end 3 residues before the CDR3 end; the end is taken from the germline J gene. The chain combines TRBV6-2 or TRBV6-3 with TRBJ1-5; a possible D gene is TRBD1 (6 bases). With 5 bases removed from V and 6 bases from J, the gap between germline ends came to 14 bases. Germline CDR1 reads MNHEY; CDR2 reads SVGEGT. The CDR3 spans 14 residues. The CDR3: CASSTGIWVQPQHF. Partial CDR3 DNA: TGTGCCAGCAGTACAGGGATTTGGGTTCAGCCC.